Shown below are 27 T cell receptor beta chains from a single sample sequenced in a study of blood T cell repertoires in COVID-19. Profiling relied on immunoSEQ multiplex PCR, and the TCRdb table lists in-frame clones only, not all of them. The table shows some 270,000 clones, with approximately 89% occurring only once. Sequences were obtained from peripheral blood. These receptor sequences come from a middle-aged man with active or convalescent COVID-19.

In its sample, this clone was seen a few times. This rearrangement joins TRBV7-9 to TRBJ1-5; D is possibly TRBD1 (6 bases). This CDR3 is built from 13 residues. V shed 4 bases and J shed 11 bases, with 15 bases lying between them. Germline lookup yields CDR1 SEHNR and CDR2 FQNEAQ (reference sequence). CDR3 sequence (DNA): TGTGCCAGCAGCTCCTCGGGACAACTGTCCCAGCATTTT. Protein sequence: CASSSSGQLSQHF.

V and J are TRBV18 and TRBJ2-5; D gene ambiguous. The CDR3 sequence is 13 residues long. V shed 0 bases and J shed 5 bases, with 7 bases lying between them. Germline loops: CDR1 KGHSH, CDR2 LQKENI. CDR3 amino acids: CASSPPFMETQYF. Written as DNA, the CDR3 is TGTGCCAGCTCACCACCGTTCATGGAGACCCAGTACTTC.

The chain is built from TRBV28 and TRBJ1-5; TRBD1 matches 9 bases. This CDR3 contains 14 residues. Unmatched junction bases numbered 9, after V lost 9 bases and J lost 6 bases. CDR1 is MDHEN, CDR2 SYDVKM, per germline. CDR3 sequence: CASSTGGGSQPQHF. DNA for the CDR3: TGTGCCAGTTCAACAGGGGGCGGGAGTCAGCCCCAGCATTTT.

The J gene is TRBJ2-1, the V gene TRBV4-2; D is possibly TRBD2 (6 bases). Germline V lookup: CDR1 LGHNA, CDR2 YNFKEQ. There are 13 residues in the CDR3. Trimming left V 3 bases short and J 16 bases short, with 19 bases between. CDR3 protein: CASSQALAQQFFF. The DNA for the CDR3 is TGTGCCAGCAGCCAGGCCCTAGCGCAACAGTTCTTCTTC.

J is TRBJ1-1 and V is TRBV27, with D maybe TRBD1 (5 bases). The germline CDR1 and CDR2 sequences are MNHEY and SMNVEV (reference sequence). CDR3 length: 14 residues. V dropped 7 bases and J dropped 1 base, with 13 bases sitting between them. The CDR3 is CASTVAGANTEAFF. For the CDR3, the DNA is TGTGCCAGCACCGTTGCTGGGGCGAACACTGAAGCTTTCTTT.

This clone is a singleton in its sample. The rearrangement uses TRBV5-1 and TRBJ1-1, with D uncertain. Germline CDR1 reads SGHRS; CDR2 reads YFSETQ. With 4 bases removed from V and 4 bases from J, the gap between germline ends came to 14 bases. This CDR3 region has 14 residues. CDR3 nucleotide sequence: TGCGCCAGCAGCAAGTGGGAGGGCGGCACTGAAGCTTTCTTT. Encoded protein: CASSKWEGGTEAFF.

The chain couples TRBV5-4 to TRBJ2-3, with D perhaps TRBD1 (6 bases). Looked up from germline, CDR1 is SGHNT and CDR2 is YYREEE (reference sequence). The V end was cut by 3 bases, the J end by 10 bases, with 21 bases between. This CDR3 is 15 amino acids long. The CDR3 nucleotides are TGTGCCAGCAGCTCGGACAGAAACTCCTTCGGTGCGCAGTATTTT. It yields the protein CASSSDRNSFGAQYF.

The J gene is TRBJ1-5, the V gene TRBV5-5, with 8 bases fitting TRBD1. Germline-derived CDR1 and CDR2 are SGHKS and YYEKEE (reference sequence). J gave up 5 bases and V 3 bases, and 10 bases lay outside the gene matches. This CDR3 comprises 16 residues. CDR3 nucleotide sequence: TGTGCCAGCAGCTCCCGAGCGACAGGGGTCGATCAGCCCCAGCATTTT. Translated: CASSSRATGVDQPQHF. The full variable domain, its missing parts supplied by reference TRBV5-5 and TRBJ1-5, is DAGVTQSPTHLIKTRGQQVTLRCSPISGHKSVSWYQQVLGQGPQFIFQYYEKEERGRGNFPDRFSARQFPNYSSELNVNALLLGDSALYLCASSSRATGVDQPQHFGDGTRLSIL.

The DNA of the CDR3 is TGTGCCTGGAGTGTAGCTAGGGGCCCCGGAGAGACCCAGTACTTC. It specifies CAWSVARGPGETQYF. This chain uses TRBV30 with TRBJ2-5, with D possibly being TRBD1 (5 bases). V was cut by 0 bases and J by 4 bases, with 15 bases left in between. The CDR3 loop spans 15 amino acids. Germline CDR1 reads GTSNPN; CDR2 reads SVGIG (reference sequence).

The CDR3 protein is CASSIAEFNEKLFF. As DNA, the CDR3 is TGTGCCAGTAGTATTGCGGAATTTAATGAAAAACTGTTTTTT. This rearrangement joins TRBV19 to TRBJ1-4; D unclear. CDR1 LNHDA and CDR2 SQIVND come from the germline V gene (reference sequence). V lost 3 bases and J lost 4, with 9 bases in between. This CDR3 spans 14 amino acids.

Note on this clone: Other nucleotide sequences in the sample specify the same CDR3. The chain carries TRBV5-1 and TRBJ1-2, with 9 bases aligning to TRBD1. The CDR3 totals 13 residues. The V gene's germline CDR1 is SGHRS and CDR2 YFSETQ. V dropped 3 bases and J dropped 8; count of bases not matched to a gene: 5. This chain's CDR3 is CASSWAGTGGYTF. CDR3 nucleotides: TGCGCCAGCAGCTGGGCCGGGACAGGGGGCTACACCTTC.

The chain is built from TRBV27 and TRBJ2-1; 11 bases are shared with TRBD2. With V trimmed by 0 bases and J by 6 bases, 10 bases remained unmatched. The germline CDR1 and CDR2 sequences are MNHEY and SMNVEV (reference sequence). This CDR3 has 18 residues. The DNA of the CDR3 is TGTGCCAGCAGTTTATCCTTCGAGGGGCTAGCGGGGGGCAATGAGCAGTTCTTC. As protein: CASSLSFEGLAGGNEQFF.

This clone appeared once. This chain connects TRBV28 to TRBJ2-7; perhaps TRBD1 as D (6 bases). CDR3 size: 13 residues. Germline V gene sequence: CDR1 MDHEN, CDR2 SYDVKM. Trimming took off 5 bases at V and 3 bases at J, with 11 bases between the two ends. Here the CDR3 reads CASSEQGNYEQYF. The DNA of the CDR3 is TGTGCCAGCAGTGAACAGGGTAACTACGAGCAGTACTTC. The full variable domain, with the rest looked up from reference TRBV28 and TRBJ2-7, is DVKVTQSSRYLVKRTGEKVFLECVQDMDHENMFWYRQDPGLGLRLIYFSYDVKMKEKGDIPEGYSVSREKKERFSLILESASTNQTSMYLCASSEQGNYEQYFGPGTRLTVT.

In DNA form, the CDR3 reads TGCAGCGCCGTTGACTGGGTGAACACTGAAGCTTTCTTT. This translates into CSAVDWVNTEAFF. V usage is TRBV29-1 and J usage is TRBJ1-1; D unclear. Germline-derived CDR1 and CDR2 are SQVTM and ANQGSEA. This CDR3 comprises 13 residues. V was clipped by 7 bases and J by 0 bases, with 12 bases between them.

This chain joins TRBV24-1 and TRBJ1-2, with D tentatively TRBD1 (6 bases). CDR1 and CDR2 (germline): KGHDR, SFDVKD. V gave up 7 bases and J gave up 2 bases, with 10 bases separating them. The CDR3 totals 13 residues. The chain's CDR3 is CATSEGENYGYTF. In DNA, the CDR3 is TGTGCCACCAGCGAGGGGGAAAACTATGGCTACACCTTC.

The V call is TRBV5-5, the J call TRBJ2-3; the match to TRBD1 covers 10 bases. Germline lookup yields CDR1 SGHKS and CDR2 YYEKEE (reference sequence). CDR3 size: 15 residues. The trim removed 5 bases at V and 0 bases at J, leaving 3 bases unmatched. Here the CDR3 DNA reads TGTGCCAGCAGAAAGACAGGGGGCAGCACAGATACGCAGTATTTT. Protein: CASRKTGGSTDTQYF.

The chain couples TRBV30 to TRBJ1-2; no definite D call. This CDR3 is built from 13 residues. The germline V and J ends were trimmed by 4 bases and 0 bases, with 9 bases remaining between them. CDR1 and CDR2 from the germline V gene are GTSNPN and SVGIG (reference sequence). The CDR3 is CAWTVGANYGYTF. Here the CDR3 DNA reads TGTGCCTGGACCGTGGGAGCTAACTATGGCTACACCTTC. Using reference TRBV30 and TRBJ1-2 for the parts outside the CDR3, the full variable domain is SQTIHQWPATLVQPVGSPLSLECTVEGTSNPNLYWYRQAAGRGLQLLFYSVGIGQISSEVPQNLSASRPQDRQFILSSKKLLLSDSGFYLCAWTVGANYGYTFGSGTRLTVV.

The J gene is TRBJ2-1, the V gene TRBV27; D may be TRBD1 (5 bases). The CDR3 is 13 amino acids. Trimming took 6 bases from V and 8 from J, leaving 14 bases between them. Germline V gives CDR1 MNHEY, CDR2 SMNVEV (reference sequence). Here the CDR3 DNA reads TGTGCCAGCAGCTTAGGACATGGGGATGAGCAGTTCTTC. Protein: CASSLGHGDEQFF.

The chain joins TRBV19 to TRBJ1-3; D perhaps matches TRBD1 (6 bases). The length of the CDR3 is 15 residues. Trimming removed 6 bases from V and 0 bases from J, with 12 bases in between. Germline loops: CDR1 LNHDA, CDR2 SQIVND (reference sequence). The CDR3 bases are TGTGCCAGTAGAACTGACAGGAACTCTGGAAACACCATATATTTT. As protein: CASRTDRNSGNTIYF.

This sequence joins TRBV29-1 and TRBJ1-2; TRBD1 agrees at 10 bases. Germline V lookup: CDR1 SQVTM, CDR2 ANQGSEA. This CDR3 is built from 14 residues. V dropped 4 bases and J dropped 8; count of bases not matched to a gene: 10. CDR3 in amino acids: CSVVYGTGVGGYTF. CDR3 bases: TGCAGCGTTGTTTATGGGACAGGGGTTGGAGGCTACACCTTC.

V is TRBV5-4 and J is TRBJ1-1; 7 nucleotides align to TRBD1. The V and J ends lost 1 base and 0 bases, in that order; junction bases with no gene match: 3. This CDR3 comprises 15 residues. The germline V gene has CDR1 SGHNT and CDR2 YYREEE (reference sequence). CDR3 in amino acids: CASSLFQGVNTEAFF. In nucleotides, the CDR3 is TGTGCCAGCAGCTTGTTTCAGGGGGTGAACACTGAAGCTTTCTTT.

The CDR3 reads CASSQDSPNRISGNTIYF. CDR3 nucleotides: TGTGCCAGCAGCCAAGATAGTCCGAACAGGATCTCTGGAAACACCATATATTTT. The chain uses TRBV3-1 (or the pseudogene TRBV3-2) and TRBJ1-3; TRBD1 is a possible D gene (5 bases). The CDR3 is 18 residues long. Germline V gives CDR1 LGHDT, CDR2 YNNKEL (reference sequence). The ends were cut back, 0 bases at V and 0 bases at J, with 15 bases in the middle.

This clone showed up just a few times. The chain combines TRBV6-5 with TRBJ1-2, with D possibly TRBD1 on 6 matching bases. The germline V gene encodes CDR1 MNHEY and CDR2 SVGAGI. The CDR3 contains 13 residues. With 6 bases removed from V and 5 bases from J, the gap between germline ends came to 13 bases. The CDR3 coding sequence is TGTGCCAGCAGCGCAGACAGGCGATATGGCTACACCTTC. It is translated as CASSADRRYGYTF.

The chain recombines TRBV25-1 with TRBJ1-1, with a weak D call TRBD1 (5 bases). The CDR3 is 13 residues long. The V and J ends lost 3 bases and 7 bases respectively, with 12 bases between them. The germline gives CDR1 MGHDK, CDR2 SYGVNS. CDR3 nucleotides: TGTGCCAGCAGTGATCGGGGGGTTCATGAAGCTTTCTTT. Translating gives CASSDRGVHEAFF.

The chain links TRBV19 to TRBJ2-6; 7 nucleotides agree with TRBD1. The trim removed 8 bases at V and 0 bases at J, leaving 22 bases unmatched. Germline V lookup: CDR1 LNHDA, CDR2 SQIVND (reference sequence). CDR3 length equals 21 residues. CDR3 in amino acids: CASGPNLFLTGALSGANVLTF. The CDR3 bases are TGTGCCAGTGGACCGAACCTTTTTTTAACAGGGGCGCTCTCTGGGGCCAACGTCCTGACTTTC.

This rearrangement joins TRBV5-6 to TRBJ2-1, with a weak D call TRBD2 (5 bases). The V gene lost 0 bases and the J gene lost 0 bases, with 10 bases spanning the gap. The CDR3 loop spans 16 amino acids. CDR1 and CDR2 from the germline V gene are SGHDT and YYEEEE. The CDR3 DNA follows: TGTGCCAGCAGCTTGGGAAGCGGTAACTCCTACAATGAGCAGTTCTTC. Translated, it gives CASSLGSGNSYNEQFF.

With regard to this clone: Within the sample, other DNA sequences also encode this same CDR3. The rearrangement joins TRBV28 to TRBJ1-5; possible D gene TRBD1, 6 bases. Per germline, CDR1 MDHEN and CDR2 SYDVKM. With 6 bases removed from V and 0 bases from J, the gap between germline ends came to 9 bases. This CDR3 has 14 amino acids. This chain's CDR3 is CASRQGYSNQPQHF. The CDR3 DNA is TGTGCCAGCAGGCAGGGGTATAGCAATCAGCCCCAGCATTTT.